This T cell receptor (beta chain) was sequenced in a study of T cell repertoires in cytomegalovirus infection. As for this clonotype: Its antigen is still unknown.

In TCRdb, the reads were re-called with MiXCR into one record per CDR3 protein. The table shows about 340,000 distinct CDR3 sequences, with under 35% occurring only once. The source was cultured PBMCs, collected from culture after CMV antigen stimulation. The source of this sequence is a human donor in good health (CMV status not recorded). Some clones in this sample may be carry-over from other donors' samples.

In nucleotides, the CDR3 is TGTGCCAGTAGTATAGGCCTGGCTACTGAAGCTTTCTTT. Amino acids: CASSIGLATEAFF. The chain uses TRBV19 and TRBJ1-1; the D is unclear. CDR3 size: 13 residues. V was cut by 1 base and J by 5 bases, with 8 bases left in between. In germline, CDR1 is LNHDA, CDR2 SQIVND (reference sequence).